This entry features one T cell receptor beta chain sequence. Its antigen remains unidentified. This specimen comes from a study of long-term antiretroviral therapy in people with HIV. General observations from the study: Those clones which expanded before ART made up the dominant part of the repertoire at all time points. Compared with controls, HIV repertoires showed narrower CDR3 length ranges.

Until DNA extraction, the samples held between about 0.9-11 million cryopreserved PBMC. Germline V CDR1 and CDR2: ENHRY, SYGVKD. Trimming stripped 5 bases from V and 3 bases from J, with 23 bases between. The CDR3 runs 17 residues. Survey-level immunoSEQ v3.0 assays were run. Sequencing targeted roughly 35,000-50,000 T-cell genomes per sample. Data came from immunoSEQ multiplex PCR; TCRdb stores just in-frame clones and leaves some out. The sample records fewer than 45,000 clones, 75% to 90% being singletons. Sequenced here: unsorted PBMCs, sampled 3.4 years after starting antiretroviral therapy. This TCR was recovered from a young man with HIV. The rearrangement uses TRBV10-3 and TRBJ2-7, with D hard to call. The CDR3 region is CAISPTPSSGRFYEQYF. The CDR3 nucleotides are TGTGCCATCAGTCCTACCCCCTCCTCCGGGCGATTCTACGAGCAGTACTTC.